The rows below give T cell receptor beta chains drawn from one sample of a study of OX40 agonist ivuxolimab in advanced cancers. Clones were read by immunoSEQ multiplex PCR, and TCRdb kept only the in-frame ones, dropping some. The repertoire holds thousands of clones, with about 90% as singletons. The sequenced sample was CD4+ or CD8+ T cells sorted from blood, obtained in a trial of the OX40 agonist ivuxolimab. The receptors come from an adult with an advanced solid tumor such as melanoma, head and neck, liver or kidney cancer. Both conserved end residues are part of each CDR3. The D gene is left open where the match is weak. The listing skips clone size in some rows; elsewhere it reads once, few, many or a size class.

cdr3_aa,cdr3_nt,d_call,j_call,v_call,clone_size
CASSQVDTSYEQYF,TGCGCCAGCAGCCAAGTCGACACATCCTACGAGCAGTACTTC,.,TRBJ2-7,TRBV4-1,.
CASSEGRFRNEQYF,TGTGCCAGCAGTGAAGGGCGGTTCAGGAACGAGCAGTACTTC,.,TRBJ2-7,TRBV2,.
CASGPGVTGELFF,TGTGCCAGCGGTCCGGGAGTGACCGGGGAGCTGTTTTTT,.,TRBJ2-2,TRBV6-5,.
CASSPHDSVGAFF,TGTGCCAGCAGTCCCCACGACAGCGTAGGAGCTTTCTTT,.,TRBJ1-1,TRBV28,.
CASSSGQGWNEQYF,TGTGCCAGCAGCTCCGGACAGGGATGGAACGAGCAGTACTTC,TRBD1,TRBJ2-7,TRBV5-6,.
CASSLLTSSGELFF,TGTGCCAGCAGCTTACTTACTAGCTCCGGGGAGCTGTTTTTT,.,TRBJ2-2,TRBV7-3,.
CASSESWPPYNEQFF,TGTGCCAGCAGTGAATCTTGGCCTCCTTACAATGAGCAGTTCTTC,.,TRBJ2-1,TRBV25-1,.
CATSTGTELYEQYF,TGTGCCACCAGCACCGGGACAGAATTATACGAGCAGTACTTC,TRBD1,TRBJ2-7,TRBV15,.
CASSLAAMGTEAFF,TGCGCCAGCAGCTTGGCGGCTATGGGGACTGAAGCTTTCTTT,.,TRBJ1-1,TRBV5-1,.
CASSSWTTSWDEQYF,TGTGCCAGCAGCTCGTGGACTACCTCCTGGGACGAGCAGTACTTC,.,TRBJ2-7,TRBV11-2,.
CASSLLGASYEQYF,TGTGCCAGCAGCTTATTGGGGGCCTCTTACGAGCAGTACTTC,.,TRBJ2-7,TRBV11-2,once
CASGLVAGNNGYTF,TGTGCTAGTGGTTTGGTGGCAGGGAACAATGGCTACACCTTC,.,TRBJ1-2,TRBV12-5,.
CASSRSGTGELFF,TGCGCCAGCAGCCGTTCGGGAACCGGGGAGCTGTTTTTT,.,TRBJ2-2,TRBV4-1,.
CASSRGRLATPDTQYF,TGTGCCAGCAGCCGGGGGCGTTTAGCTACCCCAGATACGCAGTATTTT,.,TRBJ2-3,TRBV7-9,.
CASSLEGSLANTQYF,TGTGCCAGCAGCTTAGAAGGTAGCCTTGCGAATACGCAGTATTTT,.,TRBJ2-3,TRBV7-2,once
CASEQGAEAFF,TGTGCCAGTGAACAGGGGGCTGAAGCTTTCTTT,TRBD1,TRBJ1-1,TRBV5-6,.
CASSHAGQGQSGANVLTF,TGTGCCAGCAGTCACGCGGGACAGGGACAATCTGGGGCCAACGTCCTGACTTTC,TRBD1,TRBJ2-6,TRBV27,.
CASSFRGRDYEQYF,TGTGCCAGCAGTTTTCGCGGCCGAGACTACGAGCAGTACTTC,.,TRBJ2-7,TRBV28,.
CSVENSETTSYEQYF,TGCAGCGTTGAAAATTCTGAAACGACCTCCTACGAGCAGTACTTC,.,TRBJ2-7,TRBV29-1,.
CASSQGLAGEPRGWQETQYF,TGTGCCAGCAGCCAGGGACTAGCGGGAGAGCCCCGCGGGTGGCAAGAGACCCAGTACTTC,TRBD2,TRBJ2-5,TRBV14,.
CASSDSQGSEAFF,TGTGCCAGCAGTGACTCTCAGGGCAGTGAAGCTTTCTTT,.,TRBJ1-1,TRBV6-4,.
CATGGLADEQYF,TGTGCCACCGGAGGGCTAGCGGACGAGCAGTACTTC,TRBD2,TRBJ2-7,TRBV15,.
CASSFWQGSSYEQYF,TGTGCCAGCAGTTTCTGGCAGGGGAGCTCCTACGAGCAGTACTTC,.,TRBJ2-7,TRBV27,.
CASSQDLAGVEQFF,TGCGCCAGCAGCCAAGATCTAGCGGGAGTTGAGCAGTTCTTC,TRBD2,TRBJ2-1,TRBV4-1,.
CASSPTPGSYVSTDTQYF,TGTGCCAGCAGCCCAACCCCCGGGTCGTACGTTAGCACAGATACGCAGTATTTT,.,TRBJ2-3,TRBV7-8,.
CASSSGGGYEQYF,TGTGCCAGCAGTTCAGGAGGGGGTTACGAGCAGTACTTC,.,TRBJ2-7,TRBV27,.
CASSFGQGGQPQHF,TGTGCCAGCAGCTTTGGGCAGGGTGGACAGCCCCAGCATTTT,.,TRBJ1-5,TRBV6-6,.
CASSPNPGQPSNQPQHF,TGTGCCAGCTCACCTAATCCAGGACAGCCTAGCAATCAGCCCCAGCATTTT,.,TRBJ1-5,TRBV18,.
CASRETGTNTEAFF,TGTGCCAGCAGGGAGACAGGGACGAACACTGAAGCTTTCTTT,TRBD1,TRBJ1-1,TRBV28,.
CASSPWGGQYEQYF,TGCGCCAGCAGCCCATGGGGGGGGCAATACGAGCAGTACTTC,.,TRBJ2-7,TRBV5-1,.
CASSHPGRDTGELFF,TGTGCCAGCAGCCACCCTGGACGGGACACCGGGGAGCTGTTTTTT,.,TRBJ2-2,TRBV11-2,.